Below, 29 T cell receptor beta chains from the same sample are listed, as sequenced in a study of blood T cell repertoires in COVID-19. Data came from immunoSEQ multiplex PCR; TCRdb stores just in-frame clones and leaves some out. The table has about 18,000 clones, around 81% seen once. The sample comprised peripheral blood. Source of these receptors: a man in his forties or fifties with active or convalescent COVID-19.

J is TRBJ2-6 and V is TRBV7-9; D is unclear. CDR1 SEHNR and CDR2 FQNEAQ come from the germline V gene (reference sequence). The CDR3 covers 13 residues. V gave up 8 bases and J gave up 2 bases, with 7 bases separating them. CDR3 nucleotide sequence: TGTGCCAGCCCCAGAGCTGGGGCCAACGTCCTGACTTTC. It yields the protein CASPRAGANVLTF.

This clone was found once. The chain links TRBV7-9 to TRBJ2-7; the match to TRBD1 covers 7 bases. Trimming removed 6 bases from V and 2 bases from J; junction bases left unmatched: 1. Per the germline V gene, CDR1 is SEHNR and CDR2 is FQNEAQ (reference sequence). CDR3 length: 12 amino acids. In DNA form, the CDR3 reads TGTGCCAGCAGACAGGGGACCTACGAGCAGTACTTC. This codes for CASRQGTYEQYF.

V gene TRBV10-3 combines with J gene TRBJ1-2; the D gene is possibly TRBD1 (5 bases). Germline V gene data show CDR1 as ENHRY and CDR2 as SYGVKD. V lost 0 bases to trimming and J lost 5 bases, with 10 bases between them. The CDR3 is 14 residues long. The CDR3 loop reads CAISESPAGYGYTF. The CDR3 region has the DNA TGTGCCATCAGTGAGTCACCGGCAGGGTATGGCTACACCTTC.

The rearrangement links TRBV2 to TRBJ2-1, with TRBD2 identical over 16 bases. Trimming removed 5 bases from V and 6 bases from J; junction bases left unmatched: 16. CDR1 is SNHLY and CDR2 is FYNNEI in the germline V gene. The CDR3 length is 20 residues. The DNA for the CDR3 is TGTGCCAGCAGTTCCCATCCCTGGGGACTAGCGGGGGGGATAGGCAATGAGCAGTTCTTC. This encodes CASSSHPWGLAGGIGNEQFF.

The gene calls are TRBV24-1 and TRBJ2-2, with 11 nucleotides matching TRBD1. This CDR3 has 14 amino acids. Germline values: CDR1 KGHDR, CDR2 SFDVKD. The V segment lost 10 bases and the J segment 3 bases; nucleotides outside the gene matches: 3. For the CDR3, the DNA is TGTGCCACGAGGGGACAGGGGGACACCGGGGAGCTGTTTTTT. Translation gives CATRGQGDTGELFF.

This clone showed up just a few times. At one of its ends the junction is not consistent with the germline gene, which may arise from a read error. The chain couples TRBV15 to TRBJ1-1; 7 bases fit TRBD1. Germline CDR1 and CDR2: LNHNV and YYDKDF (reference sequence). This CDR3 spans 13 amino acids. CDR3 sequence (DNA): TGTGCCACCAGCAGGGCGGGTTGGGACAGCCGTTTTTGG. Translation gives CATSRAGWDSRFW.

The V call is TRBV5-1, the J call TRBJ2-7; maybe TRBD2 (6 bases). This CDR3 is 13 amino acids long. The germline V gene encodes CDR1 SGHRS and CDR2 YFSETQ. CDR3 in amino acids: CSQRAGEAIEQYF. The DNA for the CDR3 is TGCTCTCAACGAGCGGGCGAGGCGATTGAGCAGTACTTC. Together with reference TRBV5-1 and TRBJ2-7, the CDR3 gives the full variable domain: KAGVTQTPRYLIKTRGQQVTLSCSPISGHRSVSWYQQTPGQGLQFLFEYFSETQRNKGNFPGRFSGRQFSNSRSEMNVSTLELGDSALYLCSQRAGEAIEQYFGPGTRLTVT.

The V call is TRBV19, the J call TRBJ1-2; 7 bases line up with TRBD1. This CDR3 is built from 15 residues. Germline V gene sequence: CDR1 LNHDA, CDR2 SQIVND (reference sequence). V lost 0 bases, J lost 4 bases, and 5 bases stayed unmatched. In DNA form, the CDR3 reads TGTGCCAGTAGTATAGATAAACAGGGGAGCTATGGCTACACCTTC. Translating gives CASSIDKQGSYGYTF.

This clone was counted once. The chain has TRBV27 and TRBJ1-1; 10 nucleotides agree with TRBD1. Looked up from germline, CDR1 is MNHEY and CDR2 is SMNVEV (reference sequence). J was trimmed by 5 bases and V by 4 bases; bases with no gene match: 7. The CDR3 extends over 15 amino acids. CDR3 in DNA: TGTGCCAGCAGTTATGTGACAGGGGGCGAAACTGAAGCTTTCTTT. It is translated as CASSYVTGGETEAFF.

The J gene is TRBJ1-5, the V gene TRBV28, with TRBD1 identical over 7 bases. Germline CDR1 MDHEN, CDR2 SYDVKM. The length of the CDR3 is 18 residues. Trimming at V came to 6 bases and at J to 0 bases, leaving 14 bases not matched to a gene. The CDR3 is CASSLNSGTALSNQPQHF. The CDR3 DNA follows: TGTGCCAGCAGCCTTAACTCCGGGACAGCCCTTAGCAATCAGCCCCAGCATTTT.

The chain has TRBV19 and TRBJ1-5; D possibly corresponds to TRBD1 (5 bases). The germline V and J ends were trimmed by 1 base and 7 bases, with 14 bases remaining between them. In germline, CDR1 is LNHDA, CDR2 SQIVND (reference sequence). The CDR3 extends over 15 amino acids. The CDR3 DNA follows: TGTGCCAGTAGTATAGGCCAGGGTGTTTGGCAGCCCCAGCATTTT. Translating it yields CASSIGQGVWQPQHF.

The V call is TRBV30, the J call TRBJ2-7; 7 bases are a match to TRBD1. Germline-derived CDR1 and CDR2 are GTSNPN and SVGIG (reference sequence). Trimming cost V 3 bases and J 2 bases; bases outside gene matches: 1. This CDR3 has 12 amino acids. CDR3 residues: CAWRGQAYEQYF. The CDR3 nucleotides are TGTGCCTGGAGAGGACAGGCCTACGAGCAGTACTTC.

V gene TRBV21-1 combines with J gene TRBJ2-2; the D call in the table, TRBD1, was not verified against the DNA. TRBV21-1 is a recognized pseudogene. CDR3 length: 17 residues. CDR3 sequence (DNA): TGTGCCAGCAGCGACTTACGACAGGGTGAGGACACCGGGGAGCTGTTTTTT. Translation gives CASSDLRQGEDTGELFF.

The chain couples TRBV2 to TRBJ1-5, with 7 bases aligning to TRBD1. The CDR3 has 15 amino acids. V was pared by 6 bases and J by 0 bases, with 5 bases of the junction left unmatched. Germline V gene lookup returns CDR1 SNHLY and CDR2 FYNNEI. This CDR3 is CASRSTGFSNQPQHF. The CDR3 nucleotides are TGTGCCAGCAGATCGACAGGGTTTAGCAATCAGCCCCAGCATTTT.

CDR3 residues: CASSLAGTGGYNQPQHF. CDR3 nucleotide sequence: TGTGCCAGCAGCTTAGCGGGGACAGGGGGATACAATCAGCCCCAGCATTTT. This chain links TRBV7-8 with TRBJ1-5, with 11 bases lining up with TRBD1. Trimming cost V 0 bases and J 3 bases; bases outside gene matches: 4. There are 17 residues in the CDR3. Looked up from germline, CDR1 is SGHVS and CDR2 is FQNEAQ.

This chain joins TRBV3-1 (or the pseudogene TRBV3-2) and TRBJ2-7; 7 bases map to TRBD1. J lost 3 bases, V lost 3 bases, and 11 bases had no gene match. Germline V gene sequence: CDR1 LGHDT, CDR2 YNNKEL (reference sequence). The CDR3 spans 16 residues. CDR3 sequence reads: CASSQLAWGQNYEQYF. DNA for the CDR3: TGTGCCAGCAGCCAGTTGGCTTGGGGACAGAACTACGAGCAGTACTTC.

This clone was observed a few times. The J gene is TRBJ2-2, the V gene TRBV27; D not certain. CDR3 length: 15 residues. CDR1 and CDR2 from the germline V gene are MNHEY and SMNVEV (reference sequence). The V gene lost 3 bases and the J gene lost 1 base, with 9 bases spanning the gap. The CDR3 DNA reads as TGTGCCAGCAGTTTTTTGGCTCTGAACACCGGGGAGCTGTTTTTT. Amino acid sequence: CASSFLALNTGELFF.

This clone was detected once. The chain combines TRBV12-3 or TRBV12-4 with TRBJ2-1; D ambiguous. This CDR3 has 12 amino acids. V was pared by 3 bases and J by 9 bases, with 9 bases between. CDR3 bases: TGTGCCAGCAGTTTTGCAACAGCTGAGCAGTTCTTC. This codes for CASSFATAEQFF.

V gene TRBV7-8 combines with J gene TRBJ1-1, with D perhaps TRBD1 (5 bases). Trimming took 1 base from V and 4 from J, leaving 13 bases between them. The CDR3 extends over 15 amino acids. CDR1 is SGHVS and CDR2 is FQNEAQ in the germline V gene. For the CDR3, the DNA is TGTGCCAGCAGCTTAGTTTTCCAGGGAGGCACTGAAGCTTTCTTT. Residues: CASSLVFQGGTEAFF.

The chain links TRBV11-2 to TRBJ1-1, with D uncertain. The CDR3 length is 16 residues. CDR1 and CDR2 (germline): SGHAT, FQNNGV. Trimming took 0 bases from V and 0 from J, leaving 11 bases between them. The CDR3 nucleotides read TGTGCCAGCAGCTTAGATCTTTACACCATGAACACTGAAGCTTTCTTT. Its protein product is CASSLDLYTMNTEAFF.

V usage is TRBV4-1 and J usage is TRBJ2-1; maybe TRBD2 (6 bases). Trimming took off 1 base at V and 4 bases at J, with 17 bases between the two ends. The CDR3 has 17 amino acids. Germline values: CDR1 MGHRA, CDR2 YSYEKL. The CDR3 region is CASSQGNPGLTYNEQFF. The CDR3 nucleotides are TGCGCCAGCAGCCAAGGAAACCCGGGACTCACATACAATGAGCAGTTCTTC.

DNA of the CDR3: TGCGCCAGCAGCCCGGAGGGGACAGGGGCATACAATGAGCAGTTCTTC. It is translated as CASSPEGTGAYNEQFF. J is TRBJ2-1 and V is TRBV5-1; TRBD1 matches at 10 bases. Germline V gene sequence: CDR1 SGHRS, CDR2 YFSETQ. This CDR3 has 16 residues. V lost 4 bases, J lost 4 bases, and 8 bases stayed unmatched.

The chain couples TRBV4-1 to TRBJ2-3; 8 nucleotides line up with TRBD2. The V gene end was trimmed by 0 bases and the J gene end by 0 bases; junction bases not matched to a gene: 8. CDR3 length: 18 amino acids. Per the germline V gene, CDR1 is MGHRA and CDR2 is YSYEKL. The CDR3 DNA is TGCGCCAGCAGCCAAGATTTCGGGCGGGGGGAAAGCACAGATACGCAGTATTTT. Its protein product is CASSQDFGRGESTDTQYF.

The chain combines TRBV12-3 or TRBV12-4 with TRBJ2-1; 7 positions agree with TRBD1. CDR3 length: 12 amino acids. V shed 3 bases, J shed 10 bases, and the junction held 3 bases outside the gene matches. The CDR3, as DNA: TGTGCCAGCAGTTTGGGACAGAGGGAGCAGTTCTTC. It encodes CASSLGQREQFF.

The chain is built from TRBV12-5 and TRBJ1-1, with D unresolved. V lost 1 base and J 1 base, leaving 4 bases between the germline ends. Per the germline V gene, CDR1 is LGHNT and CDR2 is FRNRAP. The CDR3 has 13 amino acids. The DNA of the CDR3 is TGTGCTAGTGGTTTGGGTCAGAACACTGAAGCTTTCTTT. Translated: CASGLGQNTEAFF.

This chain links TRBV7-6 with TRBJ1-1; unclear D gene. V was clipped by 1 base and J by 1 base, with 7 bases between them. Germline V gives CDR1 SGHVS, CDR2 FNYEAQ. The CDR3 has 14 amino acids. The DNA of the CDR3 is TGTGCCAGCAGCTTAGGAGGTACGAACACTGAAGCTTTCTTT. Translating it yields CASSLGGTNTEAFF.

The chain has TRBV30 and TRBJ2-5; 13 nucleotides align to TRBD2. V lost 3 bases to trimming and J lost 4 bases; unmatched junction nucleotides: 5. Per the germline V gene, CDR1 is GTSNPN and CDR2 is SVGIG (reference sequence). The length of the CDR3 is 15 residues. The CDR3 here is CAWRMGLAGLETQYF. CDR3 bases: TGTGCCTGGAGGATGGGACTAGCGGGGCTAGAGACCCAGTACTTC.

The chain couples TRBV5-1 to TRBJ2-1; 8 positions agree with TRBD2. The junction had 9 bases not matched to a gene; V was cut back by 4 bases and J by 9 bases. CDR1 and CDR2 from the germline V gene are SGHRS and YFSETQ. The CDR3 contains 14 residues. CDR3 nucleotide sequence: TGCGCCAGCAGCGCGACCGGGGGGGCGCGTGAGCAGTTCTTC. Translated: CASSATGGAREQFF. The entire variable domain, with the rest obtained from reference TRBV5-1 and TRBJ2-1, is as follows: KAGVTQTPRYLIKTRGQQVTLSCSPISGHRSVSWYQQTPGQGLQFLFEYFSETQRNKGNFPGRFSGRQFSNSRSEMNVSTLELGDSALYLCASSATGGAREQFFGPGTRLTVL.

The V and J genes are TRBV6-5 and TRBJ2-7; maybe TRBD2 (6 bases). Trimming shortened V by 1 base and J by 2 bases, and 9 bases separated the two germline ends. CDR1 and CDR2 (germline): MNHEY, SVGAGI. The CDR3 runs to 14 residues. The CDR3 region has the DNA TGTGCCAGCAGTTACTTTGGAGGGACCTACGAGCAGTACTTC. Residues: CASSYFGGTYEQYF.